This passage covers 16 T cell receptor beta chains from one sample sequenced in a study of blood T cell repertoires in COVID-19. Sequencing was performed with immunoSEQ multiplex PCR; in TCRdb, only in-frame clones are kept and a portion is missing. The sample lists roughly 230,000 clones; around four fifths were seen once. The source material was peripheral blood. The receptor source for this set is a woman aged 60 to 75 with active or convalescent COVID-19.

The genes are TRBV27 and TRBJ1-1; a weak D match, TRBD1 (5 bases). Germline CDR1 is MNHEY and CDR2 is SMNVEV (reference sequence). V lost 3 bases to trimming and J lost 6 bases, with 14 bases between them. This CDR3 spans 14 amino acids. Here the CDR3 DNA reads TGTGCCAGCAGTTTGCAGGGTAATTTTGCTGAAGCTTTCTTT. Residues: CASSLQGNFAEAFF.

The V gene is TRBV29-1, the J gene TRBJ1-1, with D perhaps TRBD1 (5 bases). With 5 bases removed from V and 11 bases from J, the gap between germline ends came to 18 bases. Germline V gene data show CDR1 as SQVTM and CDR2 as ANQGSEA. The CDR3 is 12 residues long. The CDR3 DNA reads TGCAGCGTTATACGGATAGGGGAACTTGCTTTCTTT. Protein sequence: CSVIRIGELAFF. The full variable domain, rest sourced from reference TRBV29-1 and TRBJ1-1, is SAVISQKPSRDICQRGTSLTIQCQVDSQVTMMFWYRQQPGQSLTLIATANQGSEATYESGFVIDKFPISRPNLTFSTLTVSNMSPEDSSIYLCSVIRIGELAFFGQGTRLTVV.

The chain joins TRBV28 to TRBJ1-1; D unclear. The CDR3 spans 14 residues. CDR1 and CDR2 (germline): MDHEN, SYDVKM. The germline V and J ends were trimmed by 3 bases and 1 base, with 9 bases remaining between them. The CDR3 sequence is CASSLGRRNTEAFF. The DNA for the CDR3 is TGTGCCAGCAGTTTGGGCCGACGGAACACTGAAGCTTTCTTT.

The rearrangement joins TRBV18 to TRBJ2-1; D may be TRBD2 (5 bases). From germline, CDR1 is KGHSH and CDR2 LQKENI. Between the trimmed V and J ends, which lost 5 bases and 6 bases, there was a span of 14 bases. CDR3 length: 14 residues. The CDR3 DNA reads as TGTGCCAGCTCAATGAGGGAACGGGGCAATGAGCAGTTCTTC. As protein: CASSMRERGNEQFF.

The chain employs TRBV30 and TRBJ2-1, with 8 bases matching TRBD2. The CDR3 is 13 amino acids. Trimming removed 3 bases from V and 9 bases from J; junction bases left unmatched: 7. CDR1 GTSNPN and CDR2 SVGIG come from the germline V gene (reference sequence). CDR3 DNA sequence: TGTGCCTGGAGAGGAGCGGGGGCGGGTGAGCAGTTCTTC. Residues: CAWRGAGAGEQFF.

In DNA form, the CDR3 reads TGTGCCAGCAGACGGACAGGTATGGGCGACTATGGCTACACCTTC. As protein: CASRRTGMGDYGYTF. V gene TRBV28 combines with J gene TRBJ1-2; 7 nucleotides line up with TRBD1. CDR1 and CDR2 (germline): MDHEN, SYDVKM. V was pared by 6 bases and J by 3 bases, with 10 bases of the junction left unmatched. CDR3 length: 15 amino acids.

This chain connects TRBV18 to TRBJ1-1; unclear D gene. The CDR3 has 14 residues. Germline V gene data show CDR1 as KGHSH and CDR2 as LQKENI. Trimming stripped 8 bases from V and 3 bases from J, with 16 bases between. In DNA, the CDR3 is TGTGCCAGCCTGGCCCTCCGGGTGGACACTGAAGCTTTCTTT. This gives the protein CASLALRVDTEAFF.

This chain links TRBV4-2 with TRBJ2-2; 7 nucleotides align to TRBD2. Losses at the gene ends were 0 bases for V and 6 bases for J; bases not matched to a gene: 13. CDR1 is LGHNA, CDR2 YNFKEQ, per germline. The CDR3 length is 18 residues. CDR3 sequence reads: CASSQDTAGRTGSGELFF. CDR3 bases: TGTGCCAGCAGCCAAGATACAGCGGGGCGGACCGGGTCCGGGGAGCTGTTTTTT.

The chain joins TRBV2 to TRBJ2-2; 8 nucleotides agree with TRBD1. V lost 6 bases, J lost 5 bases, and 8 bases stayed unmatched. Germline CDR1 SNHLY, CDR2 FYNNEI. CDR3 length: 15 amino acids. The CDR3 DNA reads TGTGCCAGCAGGGAGACAGGGGTGGAAACCGGGGAGCTGTTTTTT. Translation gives CASRETGVETGELFF. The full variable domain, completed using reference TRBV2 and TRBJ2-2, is EPEVTQTPSHQVTQMGQEVILRCVPISNHLYFYWYRQILGQKVEFLVSFYNNEISEKSEIFDDQFSVERPDGSNFTLKIRSTKLEDSAMYFCASRETGVETGELFFGEGSRLTVL.

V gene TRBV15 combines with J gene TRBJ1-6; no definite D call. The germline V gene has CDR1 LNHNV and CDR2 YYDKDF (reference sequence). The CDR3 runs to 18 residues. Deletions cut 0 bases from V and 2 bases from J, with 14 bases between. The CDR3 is CATSREAAAATYNSPLHF. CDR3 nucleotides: TGTGCCACCAGCAGAGAGGCAGCGGCCGCTACCTATAATTCACCCCTCCACTTT.

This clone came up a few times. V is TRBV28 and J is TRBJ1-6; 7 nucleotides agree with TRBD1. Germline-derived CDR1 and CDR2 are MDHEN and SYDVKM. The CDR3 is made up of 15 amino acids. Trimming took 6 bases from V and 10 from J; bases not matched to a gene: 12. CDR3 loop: CASSRTGASWSPLHF. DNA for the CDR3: TGTGCCAGCAGCCGTACAGGGGCTTCTTGGTCACCCCTCCACTTT.

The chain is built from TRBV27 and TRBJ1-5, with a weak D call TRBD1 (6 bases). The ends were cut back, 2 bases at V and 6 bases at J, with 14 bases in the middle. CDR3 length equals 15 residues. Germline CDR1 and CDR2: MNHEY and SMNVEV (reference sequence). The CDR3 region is CASSLGGGRFQPQHF. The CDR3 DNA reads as TGTGCCAGCAGTTTAGGGGGGGGCAGGTTTCAGCCCCAGCATTTT.

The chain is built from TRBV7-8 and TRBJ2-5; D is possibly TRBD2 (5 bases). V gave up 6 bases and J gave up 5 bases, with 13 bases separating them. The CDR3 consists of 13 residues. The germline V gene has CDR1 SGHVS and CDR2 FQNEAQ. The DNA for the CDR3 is TGTGCCAGCAGATCCCCGGGGTACGAGACCCAGTACTTC. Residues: CASRSPGYETQYF.

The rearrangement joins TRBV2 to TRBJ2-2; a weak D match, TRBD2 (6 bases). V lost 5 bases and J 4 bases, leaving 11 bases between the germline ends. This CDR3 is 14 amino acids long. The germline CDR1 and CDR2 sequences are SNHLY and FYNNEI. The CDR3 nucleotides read TGTGCCAGCAGTCTTTTGGGGGGCACCGGGGAGCTGTTTTTT. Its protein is CASSLLGGTGELFF.

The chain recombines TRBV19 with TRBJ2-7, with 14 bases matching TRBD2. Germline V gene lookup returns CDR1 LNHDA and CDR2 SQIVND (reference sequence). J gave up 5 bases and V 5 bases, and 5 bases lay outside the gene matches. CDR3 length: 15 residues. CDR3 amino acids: CASSPGTSGSNEQYF. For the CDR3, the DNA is TGTGCCAGTAGTCCAGGGACTAGCGGGAGTAACGAGCAGTACTTC.

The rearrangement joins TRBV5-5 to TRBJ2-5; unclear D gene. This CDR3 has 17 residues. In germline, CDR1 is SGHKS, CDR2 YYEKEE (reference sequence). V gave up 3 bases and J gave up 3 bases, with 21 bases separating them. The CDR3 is CASSSYLVRSNEETQYF. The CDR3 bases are TGTGCCAGCAGCTCCTACCTGGTGCGGTCCAATGAAGAGACCCAGTACTTC.